This T cell receptor beta chain was found in a study of T and B cells in COVID-19 patients. Overall study findings and caveats: In COVID-19 patients, T cell receptor beta variable and joining gene use was reportedly strongly skewed. Early severe-case samples and blood from mildly ill patients during symptoms were in short supply.

This clonotype is labeled medium-sized. What it binds is unknown. The CDR3 length is 15 residues. Trimming cost V 6 bases and J 0 bases; bases outside gene matches: 4. Germline CDR1 reads ENHRY; CDR2 reads SYGVKD. Each TRB amplification used about 250-550 ng of genomic DNA from blood. BIOMED2 TRB-A/B primer pools were used in multiplex TRB PCR. One entry per CDR3 protein, called by TCRdb with MiXCR from the multiplex PCR reads. The sample holds 20,000 or so distinct CDR3 sequences, 30% seen once. Input material: blood. This TCR derives from a human donor who had recovered from COVID-19. V is TRBV10-3 and J is TRBJ2-2; 7 bases fit TRBD1. CDR3 region: CAISRDSSNTGELFF. CDR3 nucleotides: TGTGCCATCAGCCGGGACAGCTCGAACACCGGGGAGCTGTTTTTT.